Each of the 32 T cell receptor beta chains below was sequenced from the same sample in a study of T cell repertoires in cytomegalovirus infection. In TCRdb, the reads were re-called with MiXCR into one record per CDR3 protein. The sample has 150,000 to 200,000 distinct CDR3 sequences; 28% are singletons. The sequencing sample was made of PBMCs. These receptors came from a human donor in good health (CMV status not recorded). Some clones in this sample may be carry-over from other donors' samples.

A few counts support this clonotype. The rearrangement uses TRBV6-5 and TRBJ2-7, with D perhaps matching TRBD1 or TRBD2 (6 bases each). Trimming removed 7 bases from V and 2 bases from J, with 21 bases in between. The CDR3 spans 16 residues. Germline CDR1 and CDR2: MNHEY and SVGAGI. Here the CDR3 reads CASTVQGLGGTYEQYF. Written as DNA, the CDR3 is TGTGCCAGCACCGTTCAGGGGTTGGGGGGAACCTACGAGCAGTACTTC.

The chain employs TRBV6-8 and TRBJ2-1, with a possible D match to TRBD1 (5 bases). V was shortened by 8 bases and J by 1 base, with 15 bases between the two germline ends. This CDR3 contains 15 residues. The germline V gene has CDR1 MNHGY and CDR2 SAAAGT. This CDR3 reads CASSQVGSSYNEQFF. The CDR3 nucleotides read TGTGCCAGCTCACAGGTGGGGTCTTCCTACAATGAGCAGTTCTTC.

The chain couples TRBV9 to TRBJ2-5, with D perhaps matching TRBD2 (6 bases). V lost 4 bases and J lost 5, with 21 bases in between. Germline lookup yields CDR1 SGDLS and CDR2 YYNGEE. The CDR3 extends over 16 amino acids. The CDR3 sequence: CASSPSAGPGLETQYF. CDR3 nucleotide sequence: TGTGCCAGCAGCCCCAGTGCGGGGCCGGGATTGGAGACCCAGTACTTC.

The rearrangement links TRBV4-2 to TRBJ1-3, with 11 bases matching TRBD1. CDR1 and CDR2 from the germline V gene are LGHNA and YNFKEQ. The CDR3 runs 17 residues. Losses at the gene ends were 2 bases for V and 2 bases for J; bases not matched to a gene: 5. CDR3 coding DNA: TGTGCCAGCAGCCAAACTCCGGGACAGGGGGCTGGAAACACCATATATTTT. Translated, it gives CASSQTPGQGAGNTIYF.

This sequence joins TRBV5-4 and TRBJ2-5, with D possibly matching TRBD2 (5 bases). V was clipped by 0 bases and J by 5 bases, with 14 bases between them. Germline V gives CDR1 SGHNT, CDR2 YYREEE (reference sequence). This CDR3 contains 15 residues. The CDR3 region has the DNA TGTGCCAGCAGCTTGGAAGGAGGTCCCGAGGAGACCCAGTACTTC. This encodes CASSLEGGPEETQYF. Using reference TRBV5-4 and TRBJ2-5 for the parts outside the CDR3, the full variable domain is ETGVTQSPTHLIKTRGQQVTLRCSSQSGHNTVSWYQQALGQGPQFIFQYYREEENGRGNFPPRFSGLQFPNYSSELNVNALELDDSALYLCASSLEGGPEETQYFGPGTRLLVL.

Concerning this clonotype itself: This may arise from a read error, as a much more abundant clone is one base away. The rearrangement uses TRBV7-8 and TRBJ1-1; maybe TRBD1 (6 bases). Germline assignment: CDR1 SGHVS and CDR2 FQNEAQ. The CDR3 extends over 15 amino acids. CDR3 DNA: TGTGCCGGCAGCCCCGTGAGGGGGTTGGTTACTGAAGCTTTCTTT. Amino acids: CAGSPVRGLVTEAFF. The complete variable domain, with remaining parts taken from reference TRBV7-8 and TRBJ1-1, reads GAGVSQSPRYKVAKRGQDVALRCDPISGHVSLFWYQQALGQGPEFLTYFQNEAQLDKSGLPSDRFFAERPEGSVSTLKIQRTQQEDSAVYLCAGSPVRGLVTEAFFGQGTRLTVV.

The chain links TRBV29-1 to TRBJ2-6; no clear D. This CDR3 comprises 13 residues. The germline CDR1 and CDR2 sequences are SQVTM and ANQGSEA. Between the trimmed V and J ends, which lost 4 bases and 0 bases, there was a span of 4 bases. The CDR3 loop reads CSVGYSGANVLTF. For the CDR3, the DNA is TGCAGCGTTGGGTACTCTGGGGCCAACGTCCTGACTTTC. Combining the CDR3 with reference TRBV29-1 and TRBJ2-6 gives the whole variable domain SAVISQKPSRDICQRGTSLTIQCQVDSQVTMMFWYRQQPGQSLTLIATANQGSEATYESGFVIDKFPISRPNLTFSTLTVSNMSPEDSSIYLCSVGYSGANVLTFGAGSRLTVL.

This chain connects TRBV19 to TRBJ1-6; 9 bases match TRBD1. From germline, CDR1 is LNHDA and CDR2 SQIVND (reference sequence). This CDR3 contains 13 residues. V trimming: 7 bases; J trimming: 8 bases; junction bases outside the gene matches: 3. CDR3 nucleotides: TGTGCCAGTAAGAGGACAGGGGATTCACCCCTCCACTTT. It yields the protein CASKRTGDSPLHF. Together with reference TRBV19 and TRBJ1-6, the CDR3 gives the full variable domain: DGGITQSPKYLFRKEGQNVTLSCEQNLNHDAMYWYRQDPGQGLRLIYYSQIVNDFQKGDIAEGYSVSREKKESFPLTVTSAQKNPTAFYLCASKRTGDSPLHFGNGTRLTVT.

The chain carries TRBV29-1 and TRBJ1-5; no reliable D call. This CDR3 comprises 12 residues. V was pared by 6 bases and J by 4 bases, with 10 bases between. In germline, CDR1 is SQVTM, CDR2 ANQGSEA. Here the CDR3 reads CSVLVWNQPQHF. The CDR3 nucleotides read TGCAGCGTCCTCGTCTGGAATCAGCCCCAGCATTTT.

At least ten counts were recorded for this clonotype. The CDR3: CASSSRTVSSGANVLTF. In nucleotides, the CDR3 is TGTGCCAGCAGCTCCCGGACAGTTAGCTCTGGGGCCAACGTCCTGACTTTC. V is TRBV7-8 and J is TRBJ2-6, with D tentatively TRBD1 (6 bases). The V end lost 4 bases, the J end lost 0 bases, and 13 bases lay between the germline ends. Germline V gives CDR1 SGHVS, CDR2 FQNEAQ. There are 17 residues in the CDR3. The full variable domain, in which reference TRBV7-8 and TRBJ2-6 provide the parts outside the CDR3, is GAGVSQSPRYKVAKRGQDVALRCDPISGHVSLFWYQQALGQGPEFLTYFQNEAQLDKSGLPSDRFFAERPEGSVSTLKIQRTQQEDSAVYLCASSSRTVSSGANVLTFGAGSRLTVL.

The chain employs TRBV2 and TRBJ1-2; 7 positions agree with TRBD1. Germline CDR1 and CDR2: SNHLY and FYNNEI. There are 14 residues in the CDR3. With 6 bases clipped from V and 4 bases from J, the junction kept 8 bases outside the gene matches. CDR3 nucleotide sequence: TGTGCCAGCAGCTCGACAGGGTACGGCTATGGCTACACCTTC. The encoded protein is CASSSTGYGYGYTF.

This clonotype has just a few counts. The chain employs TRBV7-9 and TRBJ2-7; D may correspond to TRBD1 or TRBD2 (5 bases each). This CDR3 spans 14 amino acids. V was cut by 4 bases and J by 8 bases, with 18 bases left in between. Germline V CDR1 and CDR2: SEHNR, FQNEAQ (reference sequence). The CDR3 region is CASSSPYRDPQQYF. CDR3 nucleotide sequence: TGTGCCAGCAGCTCCCCATACCGGGACCCCCAGCAGTACTTC.

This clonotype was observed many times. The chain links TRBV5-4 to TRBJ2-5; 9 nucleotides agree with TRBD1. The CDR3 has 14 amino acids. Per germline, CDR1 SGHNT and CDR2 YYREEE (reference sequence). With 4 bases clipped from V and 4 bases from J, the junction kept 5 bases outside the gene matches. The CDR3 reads CASSPGTGRETQYF. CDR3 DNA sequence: TGTGCCAGCAGCCCTGGGACAGGGCGAGAGACCCAGTACTTC. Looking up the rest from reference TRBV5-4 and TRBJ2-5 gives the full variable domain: ETGVTQSPTHLIKTRGQQVTLRCSSQSGHNTVSWYQQALGQGPQFIFQYYREEENGRGNFPPRFSGLQFPNYSSELNVNALELDDSALYLCASSPGTGRETQYFGPGTRLLVL.

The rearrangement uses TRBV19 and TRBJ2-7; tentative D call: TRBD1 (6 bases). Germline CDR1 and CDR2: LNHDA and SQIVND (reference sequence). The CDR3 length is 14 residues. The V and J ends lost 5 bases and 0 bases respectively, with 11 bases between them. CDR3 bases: TGTGCCAGTAGTTCCCGGGACATCTCCTACGAGCAGTACTTC. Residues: CASSSRDISYEQYF.

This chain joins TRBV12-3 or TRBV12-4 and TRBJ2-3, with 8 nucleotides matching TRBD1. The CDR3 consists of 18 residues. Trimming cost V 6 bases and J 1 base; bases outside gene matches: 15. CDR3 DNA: TGTGCCAGCAGCAAGGGGACAGGAACGTCTTTAGGCACAGATACGCAGTATTTT. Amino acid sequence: CASSKGTGTSLGTDTQYF.

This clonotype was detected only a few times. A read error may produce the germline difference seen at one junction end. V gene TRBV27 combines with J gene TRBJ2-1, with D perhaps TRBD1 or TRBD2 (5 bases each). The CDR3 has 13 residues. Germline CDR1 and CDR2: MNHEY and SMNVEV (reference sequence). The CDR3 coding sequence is TGTGCCACCAGTGATTTGGGGGACAATGAGCAGTTCTTC. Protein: CATSDLGDNEQFF.

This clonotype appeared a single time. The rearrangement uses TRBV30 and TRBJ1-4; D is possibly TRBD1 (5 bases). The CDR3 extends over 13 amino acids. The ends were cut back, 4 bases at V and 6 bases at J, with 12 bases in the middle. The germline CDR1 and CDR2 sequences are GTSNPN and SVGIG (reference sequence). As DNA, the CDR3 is TGTGCCTGGACCGACAGACTAGATGAAAAACTGTTTTTT. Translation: CAWTDRLDEKLFF.

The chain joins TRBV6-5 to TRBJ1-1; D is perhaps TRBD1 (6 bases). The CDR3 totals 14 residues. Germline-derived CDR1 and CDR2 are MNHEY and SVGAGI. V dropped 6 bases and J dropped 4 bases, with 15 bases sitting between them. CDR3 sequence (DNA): TGTGCCAGCAGCCCCCCGGGGGGCTTCACTGAAGCTTTCTTT. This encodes CASSPPGGFTEAFF.

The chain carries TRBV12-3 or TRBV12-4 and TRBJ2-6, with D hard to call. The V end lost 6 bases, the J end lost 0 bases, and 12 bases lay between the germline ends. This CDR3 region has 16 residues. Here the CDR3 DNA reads TGTGCCAGCAGGACAAGCTCCAGCTCTGGGGCCAACGTCCTGACTTTC. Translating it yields CASRTSSSSGANVLTF.

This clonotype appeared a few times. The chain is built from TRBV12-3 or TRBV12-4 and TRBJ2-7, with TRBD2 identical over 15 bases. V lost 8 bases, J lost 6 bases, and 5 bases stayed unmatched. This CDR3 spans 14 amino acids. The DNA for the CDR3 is TGTGCCAGCGGACTAGCGGGGGGGCTTCTCGAGCAGTACTTC. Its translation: CASGLAGGLLEQYF.

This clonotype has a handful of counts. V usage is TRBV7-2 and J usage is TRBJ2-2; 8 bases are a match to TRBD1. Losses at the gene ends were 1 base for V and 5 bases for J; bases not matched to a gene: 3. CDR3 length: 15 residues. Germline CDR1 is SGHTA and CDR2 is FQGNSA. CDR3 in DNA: TGTGCCAGCAGCTTAGGACAGGGGTGGACCGGGGAGCTGTTTTTT. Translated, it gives CASSLGQGWTGELFF.

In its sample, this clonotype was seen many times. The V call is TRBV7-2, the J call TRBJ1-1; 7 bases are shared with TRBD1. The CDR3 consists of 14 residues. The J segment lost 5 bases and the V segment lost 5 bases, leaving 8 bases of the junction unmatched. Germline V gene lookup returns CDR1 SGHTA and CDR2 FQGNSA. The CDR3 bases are TGTGCCAGCAGCGCGACAGGGATGGATACTGAAGCTTTCTTT. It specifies CASSATGMDTEAFF.

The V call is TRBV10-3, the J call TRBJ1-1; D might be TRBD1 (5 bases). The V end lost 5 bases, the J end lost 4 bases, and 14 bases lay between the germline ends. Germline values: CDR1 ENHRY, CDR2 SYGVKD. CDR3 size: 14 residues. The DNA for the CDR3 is TGTGCCATCAGTCAGGGCCGACGGGTCACTGAAGCTTTCTTT. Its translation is CAISQGRRVTEAFF.

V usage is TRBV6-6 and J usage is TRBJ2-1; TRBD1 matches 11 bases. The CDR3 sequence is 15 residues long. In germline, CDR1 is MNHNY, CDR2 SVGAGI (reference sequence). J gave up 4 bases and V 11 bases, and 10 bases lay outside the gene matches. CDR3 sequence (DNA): TGTGCCGGAAGGACAGGGGGCCAGGGGTACAATGAGCAGTTCTTC. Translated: CAGRTGGQGYNEQFF.

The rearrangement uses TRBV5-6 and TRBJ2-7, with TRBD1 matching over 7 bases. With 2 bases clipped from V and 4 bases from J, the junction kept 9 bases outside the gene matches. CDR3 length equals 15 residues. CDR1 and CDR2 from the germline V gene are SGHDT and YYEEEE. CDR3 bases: TGTGCCAGCAGCTTTAGGGCAGGGGGAGTTTACGAGCAGTACTTC. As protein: CASSFRAGGVYEQYF.

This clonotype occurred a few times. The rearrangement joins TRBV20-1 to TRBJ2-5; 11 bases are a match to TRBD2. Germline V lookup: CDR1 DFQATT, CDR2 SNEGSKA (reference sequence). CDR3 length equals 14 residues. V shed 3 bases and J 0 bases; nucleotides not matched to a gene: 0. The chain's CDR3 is CSARTSGDQETQYF. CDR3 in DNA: TGCAGTGCTAGGACTAGCGGGGACCAAGAGACCCAGTACTTC.

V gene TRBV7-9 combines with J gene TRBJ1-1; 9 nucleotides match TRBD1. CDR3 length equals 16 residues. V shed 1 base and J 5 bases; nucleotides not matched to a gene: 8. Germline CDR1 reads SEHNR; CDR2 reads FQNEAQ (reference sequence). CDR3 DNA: TGTGCCAGCAGCTTAGACCCGGGACAGGGTAAGACTGAAGCTTTCTTT. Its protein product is CASSLDPGQGKTEAFF. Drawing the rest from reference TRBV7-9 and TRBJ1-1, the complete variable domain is DTGVSQNPRHKITKRGQNVTFRCDPISEHNRLYWYRQTLGQGPEFLTYFQNEAQLEKSRLLSDRFSAERPKGSFSTLEIQRTEQGDSAMYLCASSLDPGQGKTEAFFGQGTRLTVV.

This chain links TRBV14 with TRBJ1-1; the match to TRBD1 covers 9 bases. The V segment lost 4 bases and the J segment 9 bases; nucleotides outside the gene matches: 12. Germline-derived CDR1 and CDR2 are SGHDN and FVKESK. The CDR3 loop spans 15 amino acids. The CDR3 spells CASSPTGTGIPKAFF. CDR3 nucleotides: TGTGCCAGCAGCCCAACCGGGACAGGGATTCCTAAAGCTTTCTTT.

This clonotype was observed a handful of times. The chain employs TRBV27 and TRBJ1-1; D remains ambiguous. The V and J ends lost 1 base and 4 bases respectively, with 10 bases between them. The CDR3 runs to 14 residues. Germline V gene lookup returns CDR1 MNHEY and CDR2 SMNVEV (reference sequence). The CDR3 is CASSLLGGRTEAFF. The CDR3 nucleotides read TGTGCCAGCAGTTTATTAGGAGGGCGCACTGAAGCTTTCTTT.

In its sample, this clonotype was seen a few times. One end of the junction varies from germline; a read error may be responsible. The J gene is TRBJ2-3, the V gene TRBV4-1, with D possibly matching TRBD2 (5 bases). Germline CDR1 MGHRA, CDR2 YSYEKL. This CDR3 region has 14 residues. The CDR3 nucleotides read TGTGCCAGCAGCCAGGAGGACGGCGGAGATACGCAGTATTTT. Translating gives CASSQEDGGDTQYF.

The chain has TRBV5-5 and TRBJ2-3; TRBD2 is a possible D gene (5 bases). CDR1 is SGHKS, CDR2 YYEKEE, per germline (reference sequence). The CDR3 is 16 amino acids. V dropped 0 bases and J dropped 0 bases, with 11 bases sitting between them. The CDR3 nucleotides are TGTGCCAGCAGCTTGGTCGGGGAAACTAGCACAGATACGCAGTATTTT. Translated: CASSLVGETSTDTQYF.

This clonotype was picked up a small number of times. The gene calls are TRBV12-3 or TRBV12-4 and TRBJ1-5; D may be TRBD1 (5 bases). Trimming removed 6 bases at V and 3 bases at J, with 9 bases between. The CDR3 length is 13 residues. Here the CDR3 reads CASRQTVNQPQHF. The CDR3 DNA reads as TGTGCCAGCAGGCAGACAGTCAATCAGCCCCAGCATTTT.